This T cell receptor (beta chain) was sequenced during a study of control samples from healthy donors and cancer patients. This clone was detected once. The V end was cut by 5 bases, the J end by 6 bases, with 10 bases between. There are 13 residues in the CDR3. The germline V gene has CDR1 SEHNR and CDR2 FQNEAQ (reference sequence). Measured with immunoSEQ multiplex PCR; TCRdb has only the in-frame clones, and not every one. The sample holds over 65,000 clones, 94% seen once. Specimen: blood. The chain joins TRBV7-9 to TRBJ1-4; D might be TRBD1 (5 bases). This receptor was identified in a middle-aged woman in good health. CDR3 residues: CASSPGGDEKLFF. CDR3 nucleotide sequence: TGTGCCAGCAGCCCCGGGGGGGATGAAAAACTGTTTTTT.